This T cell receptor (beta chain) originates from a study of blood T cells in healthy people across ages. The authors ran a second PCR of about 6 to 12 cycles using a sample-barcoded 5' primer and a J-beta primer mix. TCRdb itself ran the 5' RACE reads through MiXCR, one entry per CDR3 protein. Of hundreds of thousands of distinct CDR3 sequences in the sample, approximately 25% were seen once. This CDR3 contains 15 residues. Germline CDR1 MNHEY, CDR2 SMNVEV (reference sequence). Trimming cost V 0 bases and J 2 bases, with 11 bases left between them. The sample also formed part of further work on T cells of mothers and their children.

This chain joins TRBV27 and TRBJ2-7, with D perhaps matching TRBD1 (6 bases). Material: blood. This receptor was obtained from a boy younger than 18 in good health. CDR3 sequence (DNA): TGTGCCAGCAGTTTATCGCCAGGGGAAACCTACGAGCAGTACTTC. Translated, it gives CASSLSPGETYEQYF.